This section outlines one TCR beta chain sequence together with its context. Antigen specificity is unknown. These data come from a study of chemoradiotherapy in HPV16-positive cancers. Study-level points and caveats: For HPV16-positive patients, expanding HPV-responsive T cells associated with longer recurrence-free survival. HPV-specific T cells were functionally defined from only two HPV16-positive patients.

Using immunoSEQ multiplex PCR, the repertoire was profiled, and TCRdb retains in-frame clones only, with some absent. In the table there are about 20,000 clones, around 92% of which are singletons. Repeated repertoire sampling spanned the course of chemoradiotherapy. Germline values: CDR1 MGHRA, CDR2 YSYEKL. The V and J ends lost 2 bases and 0 bases respectively, with 13 bases between them. The CDR3 runs 16 residues. The source was blood, collected from a patient who underwent chemoradiotherapy. This TCR was recovered from a human donor with HPV-associated anogenital cancer. The chain carries TRBV4-1 and TRBJ1-2; tentatively, D is TRBD1 (6 bases). For the CDR3, the DNA is TGCGCCAGCAGCCAAACTACCGGGACATCTAACTATGGCTACACCTTC. The encoded protein is CASSQTTGTSNYGYTF.